This TCR beta chain was observed in a study of T cell responses to AZD1222 COVID-19 vaccine. This table comes from immunoSEQ multiplex PCR, and its TCRdb copy is limited to in-frame clones, with some not included. The profile shows more than 85,000 clones, around 87% of them singletons. Points on this clone: What it binds is not known.

Pooled in the analysis were second doses at about 4 or about 12 weeks. V shed 4 bases and J shed 1 base, with 11 bases lying between them. This CDR3 region has 14 residues. The germline V gene encodes CDR1 SGDLS and CDR2 YYNGEE. General study results and limits: The span of vaccine-associated CD4 TCRs extended across spike, with dominance at 160-218 and 743-854. In the spike-specific TCR repertoire, nearly half reportedly target unmutated variant regions. Donors skewed white British and female; clonal diversity was possibly underestimated.

The source is an adult who received the AZD1222 COVID-19 vaccine. The rearrangement uses TRBV9 and TRBJ1-1; a weak D match, TRBD1 (6 bases). This specimen was peripheral blood, taken 28 days after the second AZD1222 dose. In DNA, the CDR3 is TGTGCCAGCAGCTTCCGGACAGAGAACACTGAAGCTTTCTTT. Residues: CASSFRTENTEAFF.